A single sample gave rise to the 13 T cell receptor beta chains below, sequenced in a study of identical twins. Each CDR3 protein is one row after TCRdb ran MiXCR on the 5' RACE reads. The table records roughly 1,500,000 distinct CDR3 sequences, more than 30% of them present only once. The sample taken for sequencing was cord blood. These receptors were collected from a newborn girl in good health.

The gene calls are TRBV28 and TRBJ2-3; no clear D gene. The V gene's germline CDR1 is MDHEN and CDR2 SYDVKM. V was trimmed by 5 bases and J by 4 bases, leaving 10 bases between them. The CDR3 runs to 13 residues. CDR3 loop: CASSGIYADTQYF. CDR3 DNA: TGTGCCAGCAGTGGCATCTACGCAGATACGCAGTATTTT.

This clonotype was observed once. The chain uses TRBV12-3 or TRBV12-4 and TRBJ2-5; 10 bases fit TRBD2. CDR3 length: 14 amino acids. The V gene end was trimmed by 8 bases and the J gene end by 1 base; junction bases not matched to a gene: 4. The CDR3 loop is CASQASGSQETQYF. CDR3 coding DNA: TGTGCCAGCCAGGCTAGCGGGAGCCAAGAGACCCAGTACTTC.

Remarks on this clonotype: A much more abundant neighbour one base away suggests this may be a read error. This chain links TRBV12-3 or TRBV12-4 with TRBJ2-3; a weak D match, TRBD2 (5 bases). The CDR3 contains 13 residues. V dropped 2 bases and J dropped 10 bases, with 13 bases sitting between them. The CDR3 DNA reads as TGTGCCAGCAGTTTACGGGAAACGGATGCGCAGTATTTT. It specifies CASSLRETDAQYF.

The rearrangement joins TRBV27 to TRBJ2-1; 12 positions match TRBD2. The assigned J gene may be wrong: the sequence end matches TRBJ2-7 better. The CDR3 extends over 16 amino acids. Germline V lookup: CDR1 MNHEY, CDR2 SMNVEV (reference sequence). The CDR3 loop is CASSPLGLAGYNEQYF. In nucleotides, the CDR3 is TGTGCCAGCAGTCCCCTTGGACTAGCGGGGTACAATGAGCAGTACTTC.

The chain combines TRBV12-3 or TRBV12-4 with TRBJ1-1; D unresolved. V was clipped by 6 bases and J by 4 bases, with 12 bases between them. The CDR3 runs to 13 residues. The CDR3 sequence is CASRVDGSTEAFF. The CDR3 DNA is TGTGCCAGCAGGGTGGACGGGAGCACTGAAGCTTTCTTT.

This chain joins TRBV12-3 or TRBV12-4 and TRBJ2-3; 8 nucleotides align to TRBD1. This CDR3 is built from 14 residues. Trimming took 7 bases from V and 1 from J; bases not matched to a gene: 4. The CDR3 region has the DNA TGTGCCAGCACTCGGACAGGGCGCACAGATACGCAGTATTTT. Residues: CASTRTGRTDTQYF.

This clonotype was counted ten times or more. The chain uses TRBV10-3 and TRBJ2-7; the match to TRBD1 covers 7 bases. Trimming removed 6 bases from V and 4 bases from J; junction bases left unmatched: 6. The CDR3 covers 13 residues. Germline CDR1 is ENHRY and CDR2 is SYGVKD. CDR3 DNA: TGTGCCATCAGAGGGGACAGCAGATACGAGCAGTACTTC. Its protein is CAIRGDSRYEQYF.

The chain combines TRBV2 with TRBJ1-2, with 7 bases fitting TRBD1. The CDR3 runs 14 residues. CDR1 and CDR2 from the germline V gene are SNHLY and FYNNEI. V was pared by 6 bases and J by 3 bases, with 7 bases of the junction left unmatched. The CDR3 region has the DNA TGTGCCAGCAGAGGCAGGGGGACTTACTATGGCTACACCTTC. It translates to CASRGRGTYYGYTF.

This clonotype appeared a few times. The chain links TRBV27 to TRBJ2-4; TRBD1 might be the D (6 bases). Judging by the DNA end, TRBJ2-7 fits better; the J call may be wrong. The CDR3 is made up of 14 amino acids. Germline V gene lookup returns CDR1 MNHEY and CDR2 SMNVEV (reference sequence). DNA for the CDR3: TGTGCCAGCAGTTCCCACCGGGACACTTACGAGCAGTACTTC. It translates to CASSSHRDTYEQYF.

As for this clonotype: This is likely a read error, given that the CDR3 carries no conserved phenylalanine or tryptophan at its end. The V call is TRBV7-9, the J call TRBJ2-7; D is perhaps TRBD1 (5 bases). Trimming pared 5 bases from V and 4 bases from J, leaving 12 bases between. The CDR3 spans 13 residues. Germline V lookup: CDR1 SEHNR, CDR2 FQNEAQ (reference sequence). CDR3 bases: TGTGCCAGCAGCCCCAAGACAGCATACGAGCAGTACTTA. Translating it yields CASSPKTAYEQYL.

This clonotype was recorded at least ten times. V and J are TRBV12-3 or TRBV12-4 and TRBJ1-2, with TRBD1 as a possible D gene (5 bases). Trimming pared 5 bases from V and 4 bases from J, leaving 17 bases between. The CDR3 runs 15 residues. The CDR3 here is CASSPPRAPLYGYTF. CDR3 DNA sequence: TGTGCCAGCAGTCCCCCCAGGGCTCCACTCTATGGCTACACCTTC.

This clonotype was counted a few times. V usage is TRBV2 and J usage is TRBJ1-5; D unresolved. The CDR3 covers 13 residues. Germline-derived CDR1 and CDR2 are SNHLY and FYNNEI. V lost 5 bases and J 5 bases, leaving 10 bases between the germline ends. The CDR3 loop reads CASSPRTYQPQHF. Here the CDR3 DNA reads TGTGCCAGCAGTCCCAGGACCTATCAGCCCCAGCATTTT.

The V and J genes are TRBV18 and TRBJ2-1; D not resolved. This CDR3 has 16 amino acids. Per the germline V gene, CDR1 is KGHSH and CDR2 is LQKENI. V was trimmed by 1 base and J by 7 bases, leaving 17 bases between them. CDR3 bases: TGTGCCAGCTCACCACAGAGGTCGCTCCTGCGGAATGAGCAGTTCTTC. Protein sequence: CASSPQRSLLRNEQFF.